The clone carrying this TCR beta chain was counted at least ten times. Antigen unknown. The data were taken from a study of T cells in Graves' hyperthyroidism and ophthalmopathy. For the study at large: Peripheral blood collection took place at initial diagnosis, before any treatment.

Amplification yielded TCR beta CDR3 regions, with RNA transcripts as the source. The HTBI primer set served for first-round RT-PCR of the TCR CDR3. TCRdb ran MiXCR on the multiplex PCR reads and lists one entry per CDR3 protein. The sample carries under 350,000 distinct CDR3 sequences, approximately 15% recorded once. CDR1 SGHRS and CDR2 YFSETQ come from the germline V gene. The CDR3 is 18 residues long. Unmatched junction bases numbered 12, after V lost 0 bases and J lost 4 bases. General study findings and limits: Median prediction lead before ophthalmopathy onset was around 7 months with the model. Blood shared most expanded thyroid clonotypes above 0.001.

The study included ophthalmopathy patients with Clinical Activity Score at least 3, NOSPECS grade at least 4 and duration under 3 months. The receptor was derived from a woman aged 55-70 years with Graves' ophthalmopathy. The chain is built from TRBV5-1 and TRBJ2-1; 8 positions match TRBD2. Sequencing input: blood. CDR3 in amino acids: CASSLEVPGGGPYNEQFF. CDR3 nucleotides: TGCGCCAGCAGCTTGGAGGTTCCTGGCGGGGGGCCTTACAATGAGCAGTTCTTC.